These 23 T cell receptor beta chains were sequenced from one sample in a study of CD8 T cells in Susac syndrome. The RNA input was roughly 0.5 to 1 ug, and it was reverse transcribed with random hexamers. TCRdb passed the immunoSEQ multiplex PCR reads through MiXCR, listing each CDR3 protein once. The sample lists about 140,000 distinct CDR3 sequences; 85% to 95% were seen once. Material: CD4+ T cells from PBMCs. All receptors come from a human donor with multiple sclerosis.

V gene TRBV2 combines with J gene TRBJ2-1; the match to TRBD2 covers 10 bases. CDR3 length: 16 residues. The germline CDR1 and CDR2 sequences are SNHLY and FYNNEI. The trim removed 7 bases at V and 5 bases at J, leaving 11 bases unmatched. Written as DNA, the CDR3 is TGTGCCAGCATCAAACGAGACCTAGCGGGAGACAATGAGCAGTTCTTC. Translating it yields CASIKRDLAGDNEQFF.

The genes are TRBV12-3 or TRBV12-4 and TRBJ1-5; 7 nucleotides match TRBD1. Trimming cost V 3 bases and J 12 bases; bases outside gene matches: 8. The CDR3 loop spans 13 amino acids. CDR3 bases: TGTGCCAGCAGTTTTTCCCCTCGGGACAGCCAGCATTTT. It yields the protein CASSFSPRDSQHF.

The rearrangement links TRBV7-2 to TRBJ2-4; no reliable D call. The CDR3 loop spans 16 amino acids. V lost 4 bases, J lost 1 base, and 14 bases lay in between. Germline CDR1 and CDR2: SGHTA and FQGNSA. The CDR3 sequence is CASSSTLLGAKNIQYF. In DNA, the CDR3 is TGTGCCAGCAGCTCGACACTCCTAGGGGCCAAAAACATTCAGTACTTC.

The chain links TRBV29-1 to TRBJ2-3; 8 bases are a match to TRBD1. The junction had 12 bases not matched to a gene; V was cut back by 7 bases and J by 3 bases. This CDR3 region has 15 residues. Germline V CDR1 and CDR2: SQVTM, ANQGSEA. In DNA, the CDR3 is TGCAGCGCTAGGGGGTTAGGGACAGGAACAGATACGCAGTATTTT. Its protein product is CSARGLGTGTDTQYF.

This clonotype occurred once. The chain uses TRBV18 and TRBJ1-6, with D unclear. The CDR3 has 14 amino acids. Germline V gene data show CDR1 as KGHSH and CDR2 as LQKENI. V gave up 3 bases and J gave up 7 bases, with 10 bases separating them. The CDR3 loop is CASSPKGLNSPLHF. The CDR3 coding sequence is TGTGCCAGCTCACCTAAAGGGTTGAATTCACCCCTCCACTTT.

The V call is TRBV7-3, the J call TRBJ2-5; D is perhaps TRBD1 (6 bases). The CDR3 loop spans 15 amino acids. Germline assignment: CDR1 SGHTA and CDR2 FQGTGA. The V and J ends lost 2 bases and 6 bases respectively, with 16 bases between them. The CDR3 region has the DNA TGTGCCAGCAGCTTAGGGGGCAGGGGTGAAAAGACCCAGTACTTC. Translated: CASSLGGRGEKTQYF.

This chain connects TRBV2 to TRBJ1-1; tentative D call: TRBD1 (5 bases). Per germline, CDR1 SNHLY and CDR2 FYNNEI. Trimming took 6 bases from V and 0 from J, leaving 14 bases between them. The CDR3 runs 15 residues. CDR3 sequence reads: CASSRDPNMNTEAFF. The CDR3 DNA reads TGTGCCAGCAGCCGGGACCCAAATATGAACACTGAAGCTTTCTTT.

This chain links TRBV12-3 or TRBV12-4 with TRBJ1-5, with D unclear. This CDR3 region has 13 residues. V was trimmed by 4 bases and J by 2 bases, leaving 6 bases between them. The CDR3 reads CASSSQGNQPQHF. CDR3 in DNA: TGTGCCAGCAGTTCCCAGGGCAATCAGCCCCAGCATTTT.

The genes are TRBV7-3 and TRBJ2-7; no clear D gene. Trimming cost V 4 bases and J 3 bases, with 4 bases left between them. The CDR3 length is 11 residues. From germline, CDR1 is SGHTA and CDR2 FQGTGA. This CDR3 is CASSYNYEQYF. DNA for the CDR3: TGTGCCAGCAGCTATAACTACGAGCAGTACTTC.

The V and J genes are TRBV27 and TRBJ2-2, with 9 positions matching TRBD1. Germline V gene data show CDR1 as MNHEY and CDR2 as SMNVEV (reference sequence). The CDR3 extends over 15 amino acids. V was pared by 6 bases and J by 2 bases, with 4 bases of the junction left unmatched. The CDR3 DNA follows: TGTGCCAGCAGGCGGGGACAGGGAAACACCGGGGAGCTGTTTTTT. Its protein product is CASRRGQGNTGELFF.

The rearrangement links TRBV20-1 to TRBJ2-5; 8 bases are shared with TRBD1. The CDR3 runs to 13 residues. Trimming took 6 bases from V and 2 from J; bases not matched to a gene: 5. Looked up from germline, CDR1 is DFQATT and CDR2 is SNEGSKA (reference sequence). CDR3 region: CSAERTGQETQYF. Written as DNA, the CDR3 is TGCAGTGCAGAACGGACAGGGCAAGAGACCCAGTACTTC.

The chain links TRBV29-1 to TRBJ2-5; possibly TRBD1 or TRBD2 for D (5 bases each). The CDR3 has 14 amino acids. The ends were cut back, 6 bases at V and 0 bases at J, with 14 bases in the middle. CDR1 and CDR2 (germline): SQVTM, ANQGSEA. This CDR3 is CSVGDGPYQETQYF. The CDR3 DNA reads TGCAGCGTGGGGGACGGCCCCTACCAAGAGACCCAGTACTTC.

The genes are TRBV10-3 and TRBJ2-5; possibly TRBD1 for D (5 bases). The CDR3 extends over 11 amino acids. In germline, CDR1 is ENHRY, CDR2 SYGVKD. The V end was cut by 11 bases, the J end by 2 bases, with 9 bases between. CDR3 loop: CAVGPQETQYF. Here the CDR3 DNA reads TGTGCCGTGGGGCCTCAAGAGACCCAGTACTTC.

This sequence joins TRBV3-1 and TRBJ2-7; weak D call: TRBD2 (7 bases). The CDR3 is made up of 15 amino acids. V shed 5 bases and J shed 7 bases, with 21 bases lying between them. CDR1 is LGHDT and CDR2 is YNNKEL in the germline V gene (reference sequence). The CDR3 spells CASSESGTSGREQYF. As DNA, the CDR3 is TGTGCCAGCAGCGAATCCGGGACATCCGGGAGGGAGCAGTACTTC.

V and J are TRBV30 and TRBJ1-2; a possible D gene is TRBD1 (6 bases). The CDR3 runs to 12 residues. From germline, CDR1 is GTSNPN and CDR2 SVGIG (reference sequence). V was shortened by 3 bases and J by 4 bases, with 9 bases between the two germline ends. CDR3 protein: CAWRTGTYGYTF. The CDR3 nucleotides read TGTGCCTGGAGGACAGGCACCTATGGCTACACCTTC.

The table lists this clonotype with a count of one. The chain joins TRBV15 to TRBJ1-2; perhaps TRBD1 as D (5 bases). The V end lost 3 bases, the J end lost 4 bases, and 15 bases lay between the germline ends. The CDR3 sequence is 15 residues long. Germline CDR1 and CDR2: LNHNV and YYDKDF (reference sequence). CDR3 nucleotides: TGTGCCACCAGCAGTGGAGGGGTTTATGGCTATGGCTACACCTTC. Translated: CATSSGGVYGYGYTF.

The V call is TRBV24-1, the J call TRBJ1-2, with D unresolved. This CDR3 comprises 14 residues. From germline, CDR1 is KGHDR and CDR2 SFDVKD. The ends were cut back, 4 bases at V and 6 bases at J, with 14 bases in the middle. The CDR3: CATSDPGRRHGYTF. The CDR3 coding sequence is TGTGCCACCAGTGACCCCGGACGGAGGCATGGCTACACCTTC.

V gene TRBV24-1 combines with J gene TRBJ2-7; D not certain. The CDR3 loop spans 12 amino acids. From germline, CDR1 is KGHDR and CDR2 SFDVKD. V was shortened by 7 bases and J by 0 bases, with 6 bases between the two germline ends. CDR3 region: CATRAVSYEQYF. The CDR3 region has the DNA TGTGCCACCAGGGCTGTCTCCTACGAGCAGTACTTC.

This chain connects TRBV9 to TRBJ2-3; D gene ambiguous. The CDR3 has 14 amino acids. V was shortened by 2 bases and J by 2 bases, with 9 bases between the two germline ends. Germline V gene lookup returns CDR1 SGDLS and CDR2 YYNGEE. The CDR3 sequence is CASSVDQSTDTQYF. The CDR3 DNA sequence: TGTGCCAGCAGCGTGGACCAATCCACAGATACGCAGTATTTT. Based on the CDR3 plus reference TRBV9 and TRBJ2-3, the full variable domain is DSGVTQTPKHLITATGQRVTLRCSPRSGDLSVYWYQQSLDQGLQFLIQYYNGEERAKGNILERFSAQQFPDLHSELNLSSLELGDSALYFCASSVDQSTDTQYFGPGTRLTVL.

The chain has TRBV11-2 and TRBJ2-1; 7 positions match TRBD1. V was clipped by 1 base and J by 7 bases; unmatched bases: 10. From germline, CDR1 is SGHAT and CDR2 FQNNGV. The CDR3 is 16 residues long. The CDR3 region has the DNA TGTGCCAGCAGCTTAGCCCTCCCCACACAGGGGAATGAGCAGTTCTTC. It encodes CASSLALPTQGNEQFF.

The chain couples TRBV29-1 to TRBJ2-2; no clear D. The CDR3 is made up of 13 amino acids. Trimming removed 7 bases at V and 6 bases at J, with 15 bases between. The V gene's germline CDR1 is SQVTM and CDR2 ANQGSEA. In nucleotides, the CDR3 is TGCAGCGGATGCAACACGTCTCCCGGGGAGCTGTTTTTT. It yields the protein CSGCNTSPGELFF.

V usage is TRBV9 and J usage is TRBJ2-7; 7 bases align to TRBD2. CDR3 size: 14 residues. V lost 4 bases, J lost 0 bases, and 4 bases stayed unmatched. Germline loops: CDR1 SGDLS, CDR2 YYNGEE. Written as DNA, the CDR3 is TGTGCCAGCAGCCGCGGGAGCGCCTCCTACGAGCAGTACTTC. The encoded protein is CASSRGSASYEQYF.

V and J are TRBV18 and TRBJ1-1, with unresolved D. Germline CDR1 reads KGHSH; CDR2 reads LQKENI. The CDR3 length is 14 residues. The germline V and J ends were trimmed by 4 bases and 5 bases, with 14 bases remaining between them. CDR3 sequence reads: CASSHDKEGTEAFF. The CDR3 nucleotides are TGTGCCAGCTCACACGACAAGGAAGGGACTGAAGCTTTCTTT.